This T cell receptor (beta chain) was found in a study of blood T cell repertoires in COVID-19. Overall study context: COVID-19 samples from acute and convalescent phases originated in the United States, Italy and Spain. Sources were T cells, B-cell-depleted T cells, or PBMCs; the material itself was cDNA or gDNA.

CDR3 length: 14 amino acids. J lost 3 bases, V lost 6 bases, and 8 bases had no gene match. Germline assignment: CDR1 SGHRS and CDR2 YFSETQ. In the original workflow: Counts of nucleated cells, estimated from reference gene primer amplification, were obtained. Libraries were prepared by immunoSEQ multiplex PCR; TCRdb keeps only in-frame clonotypes and omits some of them. V and J calls and clone size follow that table, whereas D and trimming were derived from the DNA. The data show roughly 150,000 clones, around 80% seen once. The clonotype was recovered from a woman aged 65 to 85 who had recovered from COVID-19. Input material: peripheral blood. The V and J genes are TRBV5-1 and TRBJ1-1; 7 nucleotides line up with TRBD1. As DNA, the CDR3 is TGCGCCAGCACCCACAGGGGCGGCGACACTGAAGCTTTCTTT. This gives the protein CASTHRGGDTEAFF.